The T cell receptor beta chain under discussion was sequenced for a study of T cells in Graves' hyperthyroidism and ophthalmopathy. Study-wide results and limits: Progression to ophthalmopathy was predicted a median of 6.5 months early.

In this sample, this clonotype turned up many times. Its antigen remains unknown. Based on clinical symptoms, serum thyroxine and TRAb, thyroid ultrasound and orbital computed tomography, diagnoses were reached. Deletions cut 5 bases from V and 0 bases from J, with 9 bases between. This CDR3 contains 14 residues. CDR1 and CDR2 (germline): MNHEY, SMNVEV (reference sequence). The CDR3 regions of TCR beta were amplified from RNA transcripts. The HTBI set primed first-round TCR CDR3 RT-PCR. From the multiplex PCR reads, TCRdb called clonotypes with MiXCR, one entry per CDR3 protein. The table shows 400,000 or so distinct CDR3 sequences, with 13% to 15% occurring only once.

The receptor was derived from a woman under 40 with Graves' ophthalmopathy. This rearrangement joins TRBV27 to TRBJ2-3; no definite D call. Sample: blood. CDR3 loop: CASSPYLSTDTQYF. The CDR3, as DNA: TGTGCCAGCAGTCCGTATCTAAGCACAGATACGCAGTATTTT.